This T cell receptor beta chain was sequenced in a study of identical twins. Study findings and constraints: Fewer insertions marked abundant cord blood beta clonotypes; young adult naive trended weakly, memory not at all.

A universal primer site was incorporated via template switching, and the cDNA contained unique molecular identifiers. Using its own MiXCR run on the 5' RACE reads, TCRdb lists one record per CDR3 protein. The sample lists 550,000 to 700,000 distinct CDR3 sequences, 21% occurring once. The donor group consisted entirely of healthy Caucasians. V was shortened by 5 bases and J by 0 bases, with 9 bases between the two germline ends. Germline V lookup: CDR1 SGHRS, CDR2 YFSETQ. CDR3 size: 14 residues. This clonotype was counted only a few times. Its target is not known. These data also featured in a second study, about T cells expressing NK-cell markers. That work adds: Serological testing identified most of the eight sequenced donors as HCMV-seropositive and one as seronegative.

The V and J genes are TRBV5-1 and TRBJ1-3, with D perhaps matching TRBD1 (6 bases). The source material was PBMCs. This receptor was identified in a woman aged 18-29 years in good health. The CDR3 here is CASRDRSSGNTIYF. The CDR3 region has the DNA TGCGCCAGCAGGGACAGAAGCTCTGGAAACACCATATATTTT. Full variable domain (remainder filled in from reference TRBV5-1 and TRBJ1-3): KAGVTQTPRYLIKTRGQQVTLSCSPISGHRSVSWYQQTPGQGLQFLFEYFSETQRNKGNFPGRFSGRQFSNSRSEMNVSTLELGDSALYLCASRDRSSGNTIYFGEGSWLTVV.